Here is one TCR beta chain with its context. Its antigen remains unknown. The data are from a study of cytomegalovirus exposure and HLA in healthy donors. At the level of the study: Within an early data release were about 85 million unique TCRs drawn from HLA-typed donors.

Study results and caveats: Analysis performed later found around 15,000 TCR beta sequences associated with HLA alleles at 0.05 false discovery rate. Reports state that TCR beta sequences accurately predicted most subjects' HLA-A and HLA-B alleles.

Researchers ran the PCR with 60 Vbeta and 13 Jbeta primers. Method: immunoSEQ multiplex PCR; TCRdb's copy keeps in-frame clones and lacks some. The sample table includes about 47,000 clones. Losses at the gene ends were 4 bases for V and 5 bases for J; bases not matched to a gene: 9. The CDR3 spans 16 residues. Germline V gene data show CDR1 as SQVTM and CDR2 as ANQGSEA. The chain links TRBV29-1 to TRBJ2-4; 12 nucleotides align to TRBD2. The TCR comes from a male donor in good health and CMV-seronegative. The sample comprised PBMCs. The CDR3 nucleotides read TGCAGCGTTGTTGTAGGACTAGCGGGGAACCAAAACATTCAGTACTTC. It is translated as CSVVVGLAGNQNIQYF.